The entry below gives a single T cell receptor beta chain sequence along with its context. Its antigen is not identified. Per the germline V gene, CDR1 is SEHNR and CDR2 is FQNEAQ (reference sequence). The ends were cut back, 3 bases at V and 5 bases at J, with 8 bases in the middle. The CDR3 has 13 residues. This sample is drawn from a study of T cell responses to AZD1222 COVID-19 vaccine. Findings of the study overall: Elevations in Spike-specific TCR breadth and depth followed administration of two AZD1222 doses. Across the whole spike, CD4 TCRs peaked at regions 160-218 and 743-854. Females outnumbered males among donors, who were mostly white British; clonal diversity was possibly underestimated. Targets within unmutated variant regions were reportedly found for nearly half of spike-specific TCRs.

Repertoires were generated with immunoSEQ multiplex PCR, while TCRdb's copy carries only in-frame clones and drops some. The sample contains about 100,000 clones, about 93% of which appear only once. Sequences were derived from peripheral blood, sampled on day 0 of AZD1222 vaccination. The source of this sequence is an adult in good health. The rearrangement uses TRBV7-9 and TRBJ1-5; a possible D gene is TRBD1 (5 bases). The CDR3 sequence is CASSLEGDQPQHF. The DNA of the CDR3 is TGTGCCAGCAGCTTGGAAGGGGATCAGCCCCAGCATTTT.